The clone carrying this TCR beta chain was seen repeatedly, ten times or more. The data originate from a study of T-cell reconstitution after alpha-beta-depleted transplantation in children. A TCRbeta library incorporating unique molecular identifiers was prepared. TCRdb redid the calling of the PCR reads with MiXCR, one entry per CDR3 protein. The data contain over 150,000 distinct CDR3 sequences, 6% to 7% of them singletons. Germline V lookup: CDR1 SQVTM, CDR2 ANQGSEA. The V end lost 4 bases, the J end lost 0 bases, and 4 bases lay between the germline ends. This CDR3 region has 12 residues. The J gene is TRBJ1-3, the V gene TRBV29-1; D is unresolved. The TCR originated in a human donor who donated a stem cell graft to a child with Wiskott-Aldrich syndrome. The input for sequencing was PBMCs from the stem cell graft donor, taken from the stem cell graft. The CDR3 region has the DNA TGCAGCGTTGGGGACTCTGGAAACACCATATATTTT. Residues: CSVGDSGNTIYF.